A selection of T cell receptor beta chains follows, all from one sample in a study of cytomegalovirus exposure and HLA in healthy donors. The table came from immunoSEQ multiplex PCR; TCRdb's copy has only in-frame clones and leaves some out. The table includes 100,000 to 150,000 clones, around 81% detected once. Sequenced: PBMCs. These receptors were collected from a woman in her 40s in good health and CMV-seronegative. Both conserved end residues are part of each CDR3. Fields, in order: D gene, clone size, V gene, J gene, CDR3 DNA, CDR3 protein. A D gene is named only where the DNA matches it firmly. Clone sizes are given selectively: once, few, many, or a class where the clone is expanded.

TRBD1	-	TRBV10-3	TRBJ2-7	TGTGCCATCAGTGCCACCACCCCCGGGACAGGGGTTCCCGAGCAGTACTTC	CAISATTPGTGVPEQYF
TRBD2	-	TRBV5-4	TRBJ2-5	TGTGCCAGCAGCGCCGGGACTAGCGGGGGGGCGGATCGAGAGACCCAGTACTTC	CASSAGTSGGADRETQYF
TRBD2	-	TRBV9	TRBJ2-3	TGTGCCAGCAGCGTAGGACTAGCGGGAGGCTTCACAGATACGCAGTATTTT	CASSVGLAGGFTDTQYF
TRBD2	-	TRBV30	TRBJ2-1	TGTGCCTGGGCTAGCGGGGGGGCCTGGAATGAGCAGTTCTTC	CAWASGGAWNEQFF
TRBD2	-	TRBV7-6	TRBJ2-7	TGTGCCAGCAGCTTAGCGATTATCATGTCTAGCGGGAGCTACGAGCAGTACTTC	CASSLAIIMSSGSYEQYF
-	-	TRBV6-1	TRBJ2-7	TGTGCCAGCGAAAGACAGTATCCTTACGAGCAGTACTTC	CASERQYPYEQYF
TRBD1	-	TRBV5-6	TRBJ2-7	TGTGCCAGCAGCTTGCTGGGACAGGTTAAATTGGCGTACGAGCAGTACTTC	CASSLLGQVKLAYEQYF
-	-	TRBV5-5	TRBJ2-7	TGTGCCAGCAGCTTGGGTGCAGGAGGCTACGAGCAGTACTTC	CASSLGAGGYEQYF
-	once	TRBV25-1	TRBJ2-2	TGTGCCAGCAGTGATGGGGCAAGGGAGCTGTTTTTT	CASSDGARELFF
-	-	TRBV25-1	TRBJ1-3	TGTGCCAGCAGTGTAGGGGGGGCGAAAGGAAACACCATATATTTT	CASSVGGAKGNTIYF
TRBD2	-	TRBV11-2	TRBJ2-1	TGTGCCAGCAGCCCAATAGCGGGTCCAGGTGAGCAGTTCTTC	CASSPIAGPGEQFF
TRBD1	-	TRBV5-1	TRBJ1-2	TGCGCCAGCAGCTACACCGGGACAGGGGCTATAAGGGGCTATGGCTACACCTTC	CASSYTGTGAIRGYGYTF
-	-	TRBV5-1	TRBJ1-2	TGCGCCAGCAGCGGGGCGGGGTATGGCTACACCTTC	CASSGAGYGYTF
TRBD1	once	TRBV30	TRBJ1-1	TGTGCCTGGAGTGTACGGGACAGGATTTATACTGAAGCTTTCTTT	CAWSVRDRIYTEAFF
TRBD1	-	TRBV7-8	TRBJ2-5	TGTGCCAGCAGGACCGACAGGGGGAATTCGACCCAAGAGACCCAGTACTTC	CASRTDRGNSTQETQYF
TRBD2	-	TRBV18	TRBJ2-7	TGTGCCAGCTCGACACATCCTCCGGGAGGGGAATACGAGCAGTACTTC	CASSTHPPGGEYEQYF
-	-	TRBV4-1	TRBJ2-7	TGCGCCAGCAGCCAAACTCCGGTGGGAGCCCAAGTTTCCTACGAGCAGTACTTC	CASSQTPVGAQVSYEQYF
-	-	TRBV6-4	TRBJ2-6	TGTGCCAGCAGTCGGGAACCTGGGGCCAACGTCCTGACTTTC	CASSREPGANVLTF
-	few	TRBV5-1	TRBJ2-6	TGCGCCAGCACCCCGGGAGTCTCTGGGGCCAACGTCCTGACTTTC	CASTPGVSGANVLTF
-	-	TRBV5-1	TRBJ2-3	TGCGCCAGCACCCTAGATAGTCCTAGCACAGATACGCAGTATTTT	CASTLDSPSTDTQYF
-	-	TRBV21-1	TRBJ2-1	TGTGCCAGCAGCAAATTGGCATGGCGGGAAGGAAATGAGCAGTTCTTC	CASSKLAWREGNEQFF
TRBD2	few	TRBV10-3	TRBJ2-1	TGTGCCATCAGTGGACTAGCGGGAGGGAGGAGCTCCTACAATGAGCAGTTCTTC	CAISGLAGGRSSYNEQFF
-	-	TRBV5-8	TRBJ2-7	TGTGCCAGCAGCCACCCGGGATCCGGCAGCTGGGAGCAGTACTTC	CASSHPGSGSWEQYF
-	-	TRBV6-6	TRBJ2-7	TGTGCCAGCAGTTATCCGGGGGACGAGCAGTACTTC	CASSYPGDEQYF
TRBD1	-	TRBV30	TRBJ1-5	TGTGCCTACCGGGACAGGGCGGATCAGCCCCAGCATTTT	CAYRDRADQPQHF
-	-	TRBV7-9	TRBJ2-2	TGTGCCAGCAGCTTAGCAGCCGGGGGCGGGGAGCTGTTTTTT	CASSLAAGGGELFF
-	-	TRBV30	TRBJ2-7	TGTGCCTGGAAAGGGGGAGGGTACTACGAGCAGTACTTC	CAWKGGGYYEQYF
TRBD1	-	TRBV30	TRBJ1-2	TGTGCCTGGTCCGACAGGGATATTGGCTACACCTTC	CAWSDRDIGYTF
TRBD2	few	TRBV27	TRBJ2-7	TGTGCCAGCAGTTTAAGATCGGGAGGACCCTACGAGCAGTACTTC	CASSLRSGGPYEQYF
TRBD2	-	TRBV6-5	TRBJ2-7	TGTGCCAGCAGTTCGACTAGCGGGAGTTTCTATGAGCAGTACTTC	CASSSTSGSFYEQYF
TRBD1	-	TRBV6-5	TRBJ2-7	TGTGCCAGCAGTCCTGACAGGGTACAGGGTGAGCAGTACTTC	CASSPDRVQGEQYF
-	-	TRBV15	TRBJ1-1	TGTGCCACCAGCAGAAAATGGACAGACATGAACACTGAAGCTTTCTTT	CATSRKWTDMNTEAFF
TRBD1	-	TRBV19	TRBJ1-2	TGTGCCAGTAGTACCGACAGGGGGTATGGCTACACCTTC	CASSTDRGYGYTF
TRBD1	once	TRBV15	TRBJ2-3	TGTGCCACCCAGGGGGTGAACACAGATACGCAGTATTTT	CATQGVNTDTQYF
-	-	TRBV6-4	TRBJ1-1	TGTGCCAGCAGCCCGGGTGCAGGGGTGAACACTGAAGCTTTCTTT	CASSPGAGVNTEAFF
-	-	TRBV21-1	TRBJ2-7	TGTGCCAGCAGCCCCCGGACAGGGAGGGTCTACGAGCAGTACTTC	CASSPRTGRVYEQYF
-	-	TRBV27	TRBJ1-1	TGTGCCAGCAGTTTAGGGGGCCAGACTGAGGCTTTCTTT	CASSLGGQTEAFF
-	-	TRBV7-2	TRBJ2-7	TGTGCCAGCAGCTTAAACCCCCGGGGATCCGACCAGCAGTACTTC	CASSLNPRGSDQQYF
-	-	TRBV5-4	TRBJ1-3	TGTGCCAGCAGCTTGGCCCTCTCTGGAAACACCATATATTTT	CASSLALSGNTIYF
TRBD2	-	TRBV9	TRBJ2-4	TGTGCCAGCAGCGTAGGGACTAGCGGGAGGGACATTCAGTACTTC	CASSVGTSGRDIQYF
-	-	TRBV18	TRBJ2-3	TGTGCCAGCTCACCACCGTCTACCACAGATACGCAGTATTTT	CASSPPSTTDTQYF
TRBD1	-	TRBV19	TRBJ2-1	TGTGCCAGTAGTGCGGGACAGGTAGTCGTGTCTTCTTACAATGAGCAGTTCTTC	CASSAGQVVVSSYNEQFF
TRBD2	-	TRBV4-2	TRBJ2-3	TGTGCCAGCAGCCAAGATCTCGGACTAGCGGGAGGGCCGGTTGAGGAATTAATCACAGATACGCAGTATTTT	CASSQDLGLAGGPVEELITDTQYF
-	-	TRBV7-9	TRBJ1-2	TGTGCCAGCAGCTTAGAAGGGGCAGGGGCCCTCTATGGCTACACCTTC	CASSLEGAGALYGYTF
TRBD1	-	TRBV19	TRBJ1-4	TGTGCCAGTAGCCCCGGGACAGCTAATGAAAAACTGTTTTTT	CASSPGTANEKLFF
TRBD2	-	TRBV7-3	TRBJ2-3	TGTGCCAGCAGCTTCGGACTAGCGGGAGGAACAGATACGCAGTATTTT	CASSFGLAGGTDTQYF
TRBD1	-	TRBV7-9	TRBJ1-3	TGTTCCAGCAGCTTAGGGACAGGGGGCGCGGACACCATATATTTT	CSSSLGTGGADTIYF
-	-	TRBV7-9	TRBJ1-2	TGTGCCAGCAGCCCCGTGGGAGATTATGGCTACACCTTC	CASSPVGDYGYTF
TRBD2	-	TRBV7-3	TRBJ2-3	TGTGCCAGCAGCTTTCTAGCGGGCGGCACAGATACGCAGTATTTT	CASSFLAGGTDTQYF